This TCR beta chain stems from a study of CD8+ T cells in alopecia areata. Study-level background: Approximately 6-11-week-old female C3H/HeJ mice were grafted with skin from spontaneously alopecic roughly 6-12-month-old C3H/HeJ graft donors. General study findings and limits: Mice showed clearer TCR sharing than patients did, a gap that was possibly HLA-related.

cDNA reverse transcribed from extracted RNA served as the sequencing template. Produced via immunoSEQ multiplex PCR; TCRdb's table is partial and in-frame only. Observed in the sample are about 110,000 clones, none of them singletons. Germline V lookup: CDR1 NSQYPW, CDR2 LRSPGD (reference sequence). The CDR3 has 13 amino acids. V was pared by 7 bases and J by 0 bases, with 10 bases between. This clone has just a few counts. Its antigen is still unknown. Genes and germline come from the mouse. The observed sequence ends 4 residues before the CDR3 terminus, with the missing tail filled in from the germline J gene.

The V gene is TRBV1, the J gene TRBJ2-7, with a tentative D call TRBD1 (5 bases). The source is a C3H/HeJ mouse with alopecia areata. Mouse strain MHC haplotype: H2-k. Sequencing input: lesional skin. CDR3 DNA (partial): TGCACCTGCAAGACAGAGAGCTCCTAT. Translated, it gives CTCKTESSY. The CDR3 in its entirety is CTCKTESSYEQYF.